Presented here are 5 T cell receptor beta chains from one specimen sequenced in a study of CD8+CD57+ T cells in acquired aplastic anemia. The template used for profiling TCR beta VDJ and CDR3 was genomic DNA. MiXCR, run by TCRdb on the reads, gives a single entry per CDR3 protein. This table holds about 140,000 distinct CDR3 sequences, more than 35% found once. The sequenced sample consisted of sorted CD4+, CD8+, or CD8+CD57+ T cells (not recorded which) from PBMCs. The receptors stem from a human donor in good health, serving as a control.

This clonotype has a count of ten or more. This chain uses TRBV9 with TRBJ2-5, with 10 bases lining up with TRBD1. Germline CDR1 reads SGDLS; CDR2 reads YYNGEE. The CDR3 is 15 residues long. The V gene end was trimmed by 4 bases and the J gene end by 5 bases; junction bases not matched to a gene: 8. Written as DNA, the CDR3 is TGTGCCAGCAGCCCTTCGACAGGGGGCGCCGAGACCCAGTACTTC. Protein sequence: CASSPSTGGAETQYF.

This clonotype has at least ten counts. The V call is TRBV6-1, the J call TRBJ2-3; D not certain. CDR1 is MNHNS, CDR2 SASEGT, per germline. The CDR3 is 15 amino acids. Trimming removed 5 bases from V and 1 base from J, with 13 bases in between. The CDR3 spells CASSQRPYRTDTQYF. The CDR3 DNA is TGTGCCAGCAGTCAGAGACCTTATCGCACAGATACGCAGTATTTT.

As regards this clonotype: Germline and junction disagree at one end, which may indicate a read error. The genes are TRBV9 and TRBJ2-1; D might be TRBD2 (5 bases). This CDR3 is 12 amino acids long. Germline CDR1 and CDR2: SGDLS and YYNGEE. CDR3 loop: CASSRTDNEQFF. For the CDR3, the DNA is TGCGCCAGCAGCAGGACTGACAATGAGCAGTTCTTC.

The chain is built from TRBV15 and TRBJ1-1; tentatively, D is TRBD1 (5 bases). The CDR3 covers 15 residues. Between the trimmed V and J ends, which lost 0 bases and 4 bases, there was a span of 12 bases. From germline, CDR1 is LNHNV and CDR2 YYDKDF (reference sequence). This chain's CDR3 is CATSRDRGLGTEAFF. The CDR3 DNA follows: TGTGCCACCAGCAGAGATCGGGGGTTGGGCACTGAAGCTTTCTTT.

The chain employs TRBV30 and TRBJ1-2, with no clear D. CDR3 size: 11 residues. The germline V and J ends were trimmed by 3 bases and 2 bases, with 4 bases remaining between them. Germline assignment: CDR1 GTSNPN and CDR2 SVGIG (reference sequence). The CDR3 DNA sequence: TGTGCCTGGAGCGGGAACTATGGCTACACCTTC. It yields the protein CAWSGNYGYTF.